These T cell receptor beta chains were read from a single sample in a study of circulating and synovial CD4+ cells in juvenile arthritis. Method: immunoSEQ multiplex PCR; TCRdb's copy keeps in-frame clones and lacks some. This repertoire shows some 35,000 clones, around 95% found once; its top ten account for approximately 0.17%. Sequenced: CD4+ T cells from blood. Receptor source: a human donor with juvenile idiopathic arthritis. Both conserved end residues are part of each CDR3. The D gene is left open where the match is weak.

V gene | D gene | CDR3 protein
TRBV7-3 | TRBD1 | CASSPRDRGSYNEQFF
TRBV28 | TRBD1 | CASSLKLGQGTGGNQPQHF
TRBV5-8 | . | CASTSRRPSYNEQFF
TRBV10-3 | . | CAIRDPRVLDYGYTF
TRBV28 | TRBD1 | CASRNSRGQDGGYTF
TRBV7-3 | TRBD1 | CASSPIGGQGAPETQYF
TRBV6-1 | TRBD2 | CAHGLAGGLNEQFF
TRBV27 | . | CASSFGGRGQPQHF
TRBV7-3 | TRBD1 | CASSLSETGGKKEQFF
TRBV27 | TRBD1 | CATREQGNGSNQPQHF
TRBV4-3 | TRBD2 | CASSQDWTSGSYEQYF
TRBV28 | . | CASSSDETGQSYEQYF
TRBV5-1 | TRBD1 | CASSLAGQGNTEAFF
TRBV28 | TRBD1 | CASRGTGSYNEQFF
TRBV27 | TRBD2 | CASTAGLARNNEQFF
TRBV2 | TRBD2 | CASGGSGGHLYNEQFF
TRBV20-1 | . | CSALRGYTF
TRBV4-1 | TRBD1 | CASSPPGQSYNEQFF
TRBV7-2 | TRBD1 | CASSSGQGVTGEQYF
TRBV29-1 | . | CSVKFQDSTYNEQFF
TRBV5-4 | . | CASSLVRDTEAFF
TRBV5-4 | TRBD2 | CASSLGEGEQYF
TRBV12-2 | . | CASRLTSGRAGETQYF
TRBV29-1 | TRBD1 | CSVEVQGAWTEAFF
TRBV9 | . | CASSVAGVGYNEQFF
TRBV29-1 | TRBD1 | CLEGADRSAEQYF
TRBV5-1 | . | CASSLTGDHQETQYF
TRBV30 | . | CAWSDLALSNQPQHF
TRBV18 | TRBD2 | CASSPGLAQTDTQYF
TRBV18 | . | CASSPRPGTDTQYF
TRBV25-1 | TRBD1 | CASSSWTGDEKLFF
TRBV14 | . | CASSQDLGTIPLGGYTF
TRBV7-8 | . | CASSINTEAFF
TRBV29-1 | . | CSVVSAWSSYEQYF
TRBV25-1 | TRBD1 | CASSDSVGQGRGTEAFF
TRBV30 | . | CAWTRDLYGYTF
TRBV4-2 | TRBD2 | CASSQDLAGGRNEQFF
TRBV4-1 | . | CASSHFPTATNEKLFF
TRBV19 | TRBD2 | CASSAGRVGDTQYF
TRBV4-1 | TRBD1 | CASSQGGGGRFHQPQHF